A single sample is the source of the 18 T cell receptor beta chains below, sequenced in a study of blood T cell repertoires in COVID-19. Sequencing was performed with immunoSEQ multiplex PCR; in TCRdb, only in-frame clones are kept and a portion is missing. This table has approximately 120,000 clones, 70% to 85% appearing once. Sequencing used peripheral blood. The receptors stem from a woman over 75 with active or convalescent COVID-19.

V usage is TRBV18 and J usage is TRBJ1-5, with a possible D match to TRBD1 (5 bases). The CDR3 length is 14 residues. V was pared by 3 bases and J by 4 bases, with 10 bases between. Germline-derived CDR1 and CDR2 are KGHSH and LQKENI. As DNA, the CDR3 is TGTGCCAGCTCACCCCGGGACTGGAATCAGCCCCAGCATTTT. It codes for CASSPRDWNQPQHF.

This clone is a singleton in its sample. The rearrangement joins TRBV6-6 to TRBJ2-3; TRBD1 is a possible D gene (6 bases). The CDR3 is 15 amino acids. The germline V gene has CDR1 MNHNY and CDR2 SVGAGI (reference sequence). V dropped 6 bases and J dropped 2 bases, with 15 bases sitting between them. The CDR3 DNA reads TGTGCCAGCAGAACAGGGCAGGGAATCACAGATACGCAGTATTTT. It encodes CASRTGQGITDTQYF.

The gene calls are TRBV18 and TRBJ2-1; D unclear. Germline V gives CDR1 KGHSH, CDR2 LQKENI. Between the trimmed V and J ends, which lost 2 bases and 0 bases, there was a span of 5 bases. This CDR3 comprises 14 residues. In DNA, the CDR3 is TGTGCCAGCTCACCAGACAACTCCTACAATGAGCAGTTCTTC. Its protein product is CASSPDNSYNEQFF.

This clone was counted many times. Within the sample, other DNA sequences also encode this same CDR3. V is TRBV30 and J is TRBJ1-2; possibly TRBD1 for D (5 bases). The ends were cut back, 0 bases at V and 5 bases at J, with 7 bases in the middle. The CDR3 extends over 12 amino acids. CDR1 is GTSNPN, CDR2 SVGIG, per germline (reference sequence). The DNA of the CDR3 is TGTGCCTGGAGTGTCCAGGGTTATGGCTACACCTTC. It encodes CAWSVQGYGYTF.

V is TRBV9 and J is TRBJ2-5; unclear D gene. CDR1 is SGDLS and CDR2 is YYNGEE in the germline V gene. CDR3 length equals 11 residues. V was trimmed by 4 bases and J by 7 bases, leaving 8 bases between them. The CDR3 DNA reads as TGTGCCAGCAGCTCCGGAGCGACCCAGTACTTC. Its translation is CASSSGATQYF.

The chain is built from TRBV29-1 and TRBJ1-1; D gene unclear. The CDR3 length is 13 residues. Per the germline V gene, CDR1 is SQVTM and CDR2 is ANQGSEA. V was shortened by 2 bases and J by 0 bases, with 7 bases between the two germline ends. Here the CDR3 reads CSVEIPMNTEAFF. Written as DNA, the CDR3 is TGCAGCGTTGAAATCCCCATGAACACTGAAGCTTTCTTT.

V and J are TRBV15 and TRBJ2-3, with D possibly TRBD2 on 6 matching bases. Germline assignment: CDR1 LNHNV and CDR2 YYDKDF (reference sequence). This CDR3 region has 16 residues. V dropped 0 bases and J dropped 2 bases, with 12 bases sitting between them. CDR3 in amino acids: CATSRDPSANTDTQYF. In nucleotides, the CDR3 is TGTGCCACCAGCAGAGATCCTAGCGCAAACACAGATACGCAGTATTTT.

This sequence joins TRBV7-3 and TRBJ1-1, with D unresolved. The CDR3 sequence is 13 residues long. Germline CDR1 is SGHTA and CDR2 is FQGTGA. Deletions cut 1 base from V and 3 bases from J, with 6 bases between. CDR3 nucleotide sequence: TGTGCCAGCAGCTTAATGAGGGACACTGAAGCTTTCTTT. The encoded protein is CASSLMRDTEAFF.

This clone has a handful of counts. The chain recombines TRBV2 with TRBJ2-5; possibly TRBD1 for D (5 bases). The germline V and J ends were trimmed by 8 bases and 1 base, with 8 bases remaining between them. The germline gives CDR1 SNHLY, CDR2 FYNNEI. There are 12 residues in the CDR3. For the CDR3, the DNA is TGTGCCAGCCGACAGACCCAAGAGACCCAGTACTTC. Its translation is CASRQTQETQYF.

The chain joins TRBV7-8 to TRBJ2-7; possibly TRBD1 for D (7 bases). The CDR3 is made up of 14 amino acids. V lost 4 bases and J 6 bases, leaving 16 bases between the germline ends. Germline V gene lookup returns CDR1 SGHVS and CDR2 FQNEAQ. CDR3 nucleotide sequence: TGTGCCAGCAGCTCCTCTGGGGGGACAGTCGAGCAGTACTTC. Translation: CASSSSGGTVEQYF.

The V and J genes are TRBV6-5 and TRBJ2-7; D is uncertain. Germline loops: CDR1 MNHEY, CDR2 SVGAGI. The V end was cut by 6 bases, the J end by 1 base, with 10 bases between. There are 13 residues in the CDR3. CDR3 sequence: CASSPAHSYEQYF. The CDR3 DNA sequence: TGTGCCAGCAGCCCCGCACATTCCTACGAGCAGTACTTC.

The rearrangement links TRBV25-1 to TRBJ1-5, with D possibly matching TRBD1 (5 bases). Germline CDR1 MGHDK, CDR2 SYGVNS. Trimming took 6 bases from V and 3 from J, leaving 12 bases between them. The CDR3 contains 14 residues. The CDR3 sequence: CASREGRANQPQHF. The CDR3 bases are TGTGCCAGCAGGGAGGGCAGGGCCAATCAGCCCCAGCATTTT.

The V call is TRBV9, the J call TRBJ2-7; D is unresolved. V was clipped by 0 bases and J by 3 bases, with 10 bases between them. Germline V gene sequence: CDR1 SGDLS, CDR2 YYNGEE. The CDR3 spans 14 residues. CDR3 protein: CASSVEASSYEQYF. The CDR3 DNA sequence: TGTGCCAGCAGCGTAGAAGCGTCTAGCTACGAGCAGTACTTC.

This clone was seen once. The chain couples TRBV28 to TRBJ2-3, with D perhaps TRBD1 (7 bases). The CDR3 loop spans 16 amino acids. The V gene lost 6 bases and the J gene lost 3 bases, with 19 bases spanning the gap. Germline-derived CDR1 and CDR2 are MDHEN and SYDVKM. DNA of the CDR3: TGTGCCAGCAGCCTCGAACAGGGGAGGCCTACAGATACGCAGTATTTT. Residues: CASSLEQGRPTDTQYF.

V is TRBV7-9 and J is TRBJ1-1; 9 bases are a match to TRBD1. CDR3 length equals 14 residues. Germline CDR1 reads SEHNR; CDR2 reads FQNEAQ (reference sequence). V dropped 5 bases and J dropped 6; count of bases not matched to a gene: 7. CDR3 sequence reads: CASSPQGAGAEAFF. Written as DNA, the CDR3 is TGTGCCAGCAGCCCACAGGGGGCTGGCGCTGAAGCTTTCTTT.

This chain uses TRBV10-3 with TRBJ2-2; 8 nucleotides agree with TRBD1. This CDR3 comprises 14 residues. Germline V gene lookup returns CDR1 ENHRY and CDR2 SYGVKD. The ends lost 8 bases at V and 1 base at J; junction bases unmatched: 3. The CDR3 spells CAIGGTGNTGELFF. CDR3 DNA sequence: TGTGCCATCGGGGGGACAGGGAACACCGGGGAGCTGTTTTTT.

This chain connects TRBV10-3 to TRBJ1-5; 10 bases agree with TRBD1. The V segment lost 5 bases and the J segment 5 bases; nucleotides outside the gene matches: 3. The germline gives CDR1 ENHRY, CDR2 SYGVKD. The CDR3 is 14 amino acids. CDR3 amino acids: CAISRTGGDQPQHF. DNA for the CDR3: TGTGCCATCAGTAGGACAGGGGGGGATCAGCCCCAGCATTTT.

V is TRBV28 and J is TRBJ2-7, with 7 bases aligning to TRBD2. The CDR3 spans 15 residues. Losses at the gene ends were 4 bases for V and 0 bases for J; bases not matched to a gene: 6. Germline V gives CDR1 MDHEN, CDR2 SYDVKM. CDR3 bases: TGTGCCAGCAGTTCAACTAGCGTATACTCCTACGAGCAGTACTTC. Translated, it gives CASSSTSVYSYEQYF.